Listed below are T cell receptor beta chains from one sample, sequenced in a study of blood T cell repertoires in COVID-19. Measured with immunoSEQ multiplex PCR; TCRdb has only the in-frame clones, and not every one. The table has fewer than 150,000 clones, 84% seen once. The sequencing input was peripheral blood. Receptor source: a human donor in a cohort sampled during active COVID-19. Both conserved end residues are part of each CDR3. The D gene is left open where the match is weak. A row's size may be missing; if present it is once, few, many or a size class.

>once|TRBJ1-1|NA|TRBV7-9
TGTGCCAGCAGCTTAGTTGGGCCAGGTGTGGCTTTCTTT
CASSLVGPGVAFF
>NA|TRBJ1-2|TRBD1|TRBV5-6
TGTGCCAGCAGCTTGAGACAGGGGGCCTATGGCTACACCTTC
CASSLRQGAYGYTF
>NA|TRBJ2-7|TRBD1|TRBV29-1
TGCAGCGTTGAGACAGGGCTTACCTACGAGCAGTACTTC
CSVETGLTYEQYF
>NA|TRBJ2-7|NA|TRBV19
TGTGCCAGTAGGAAGGACTTGGGACAAGCCTACGAGCAGTACTTC
CASRKDLGQAYEQYF
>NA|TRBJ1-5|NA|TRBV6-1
TGTGCCAGCAGTGAAAGGAGGGGCCAGCCCCAGCATTTT
CASSERRGQPQHF
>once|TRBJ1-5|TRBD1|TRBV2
TGTGCCAGCAGCTGGGACAGTAGAAGCAATCAGCCCCAGCATTTT
CASSWDSRSNQPQHF
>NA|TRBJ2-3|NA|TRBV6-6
TGTGCCAGCAGCCGCCGGGTTAGCACAGATACGCAGTATTTT
CASSRRVSTDTQYF
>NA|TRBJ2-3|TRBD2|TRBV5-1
TGCGCCAGCAGCTTAACCGGGACTAGCGGGGGGGCCGGAGATACGCAGTATTTT
CASSLTGTSGGAGDTQYF
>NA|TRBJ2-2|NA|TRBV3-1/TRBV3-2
TGTGCCAGCAGTCGGGGACTGGGATGGGAGCTGTTTTTT
CASSRGLGWELFF
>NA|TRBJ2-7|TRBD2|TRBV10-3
TGTGCCATCAGTGACTCCTTTCGCGGGGGGTCCCCCTACGAGCAGTACTTC
CAISDSFRGGSPYEQYF
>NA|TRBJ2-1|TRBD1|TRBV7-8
TGTGCCAGCAGCGGTCATTTTGGCCCGGGACAGGGAAGATCCAACTCCTACAATGAGCAGTTCTTC
CASSGHFGPGQGRSNSYNEQFF
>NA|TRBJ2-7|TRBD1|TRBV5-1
TGCGCCAGCAGCTACGACAGGGGGCCTTCAAACGAGCAGTACTTC
CASSYDRGPSNEQYF
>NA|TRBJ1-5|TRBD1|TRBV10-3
TGTGCCATCGGCTTGGGACAGGGATTCGGTCAGCCCCAGCATTTT
CAIGLGQGFGQPQHF
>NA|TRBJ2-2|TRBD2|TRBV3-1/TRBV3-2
TGTGCCAGCAGCCAAACCCGGACTAGCACGAACACCGGGGAGCTGTTTTTT
CASSQTRTSTNTGELFF
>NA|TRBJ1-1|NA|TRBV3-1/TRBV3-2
TGTGCCAGCAGCTACACAGGGATTGACACTGAAGCTTTCTTT
CASSYTGIDTEAFF
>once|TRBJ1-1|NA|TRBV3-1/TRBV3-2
TGTGCCAGCAGCCAAATGAGGAACACTGAAGCTTTCTTT
CASSQMRNTEAFF
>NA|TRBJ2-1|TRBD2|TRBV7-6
TGTGCCAGCAGCTTAGACGCTTCGGGGCTAGCGGGCGATTACAATGAGCAGTTCTTC
CASSLDASGLAGDYNEQFF
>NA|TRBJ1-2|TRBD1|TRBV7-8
TGTGCCAGCAGCTTAGCTCGTCAGGGGGCTAACTATGGCTACACCTTC
CASSLARQGANYGYTF
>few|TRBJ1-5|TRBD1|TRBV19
TGTGCCAGTCTGGGGACAGGGGGCCCGTGGGAGCCCCAGCATTTT
CASLGTGGPWEPQHF
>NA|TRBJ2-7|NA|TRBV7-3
TGTGCCAGCAGCACCGGACAGTCCTACGAGCAGTACTTC
CASSTGQSYEQYF
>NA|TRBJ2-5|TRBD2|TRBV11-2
TGTGCCAGCAGCTCTGTTACGGTAGCGGGGGGGACCCAGTACTTC
CASSSVTVAGGTQYF
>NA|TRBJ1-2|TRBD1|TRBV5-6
TGTGCCAGCAGCTTGGTGGGACAGGGGGGCTATGGCTACACCTTC
CASSLVGQGGYGYTF
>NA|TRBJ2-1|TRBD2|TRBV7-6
TGTGCCAGCAGCTCCCCGGCTAGCGGGGCCTACAATGAGCAGTTCTTC
CASSSPASGAYNEQFF
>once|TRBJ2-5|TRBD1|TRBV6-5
TGTGCCAGCAGTCGGACAGGGCCAGAGACCCAGTACTTC
CASSRTGPETQYF
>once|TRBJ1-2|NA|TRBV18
TGTGCCAGCTCAGAAACAGGGCCCCCTGAAGCTAACTATGGCTACACCTTC
CASSETGPPEANYGYTF
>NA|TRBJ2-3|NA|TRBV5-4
TGTGCCAGCAGCTCCGGTACCCGCACAGATACGCAGTATTTT
CASSSGTRTDTQYF
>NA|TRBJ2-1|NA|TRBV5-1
TGCGCCAGCAGCTTGGACACTAGTATCGACAATGAGCAGTTCTTC
CASSLDTSIDNEQFF
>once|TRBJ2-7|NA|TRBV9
TGTGCCAGCAGCGTAGGGGTGGGGGCTCTCGGCAAGGAGCAGTACTTC
CASSVGVGALGKEQYF
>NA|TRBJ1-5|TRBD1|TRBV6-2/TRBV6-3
TGTGCCAGCAGTGGGGGACAGGGGAAATGGGAGCCCCAGCATTTT
CASSGGQGKWEPQHF
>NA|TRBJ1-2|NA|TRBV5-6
TGTGCCAGCAGCTTGGCCGGGAGAAACCTTAACTATGGCTACACCTTC
CASSLAGRNLNYGYTF
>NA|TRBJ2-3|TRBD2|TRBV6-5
TGTGCCAGCAGTTACAACCTAGCGGGGGGGAAATATTTT
CASSYNLAGGKYF
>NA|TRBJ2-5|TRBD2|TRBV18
TGTGCCAGCTCATCGGCGGGGGTGTACCAAGAGACCCAGTACTTC
CASSSAGVYQETQYF
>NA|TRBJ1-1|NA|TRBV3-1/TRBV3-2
TGTGCCAGCAGCCCTGGACAGAGGAACACTGAAGCTTTCTTT
CASSPGQRNTEAFF
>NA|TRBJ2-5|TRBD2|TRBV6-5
TGTGCCAGCACCGCAAGAGGCGGGGGAGAGACCCAGTACTTC
CASTARGGGETQYF
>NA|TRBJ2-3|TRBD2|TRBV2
TGTGCCAGCCGGCTAGCGGGGGGCTTACGCACAGATACGCAGTATTTT
CASRLAGGLRTDTQYF
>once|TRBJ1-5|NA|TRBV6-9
TGTGCCAGCAGTATCCGGGAAGGCGATCAGCCCCAGCATTTT
CASSIREGDQPQHF
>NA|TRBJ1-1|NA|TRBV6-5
TGTGCCAGCTTTGTCGGGGTCTTCACTGAAGCTTTCTTT
CASFVGVFTEAFF
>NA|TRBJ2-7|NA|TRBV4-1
TGCGCCAGCAGCGTCGGTTCCTTCTACGAGCAGTACTTC
CASSVGSFYEQYF
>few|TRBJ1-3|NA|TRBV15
TGTGCCACCAGCAGAGATCCCAGGGCTGGAAACACCATATATTTT
CATSRDPRAGNTIYF
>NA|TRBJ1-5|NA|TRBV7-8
TGTGCCAGCAGCTTAGTCAGCGTCGGCAGTCAGCCCCAGCATTTT
CASSLVSVGSQPQHF